This T cell receptor beta chain was captured by sequencing in a study of cytotoxic CD8 clonotypes in ibrutinib-treated CLL. Study details: Investigators reported 25 or so partial and 2 complete responses; after median around 6 years, 14 patients remained remitted and 12 progressed. A mean of around 270,000 productive templates and 100,000 or so productive rearrangements was obtained per sample.

The study, taken as a whole, reports: Higher clonality was seen at ibrutinib response and a return toward baseline at progression. With treatment, public clonotypes, which were uncommon, either contracted or remained stable.

Method: immunoSEQ multiplex PCR; TCRdb's copy keeps in-frame clones and lacks some. The profile shows about 160,000 clones, approximately 84% of them singletons. Points on this clone: Its antigen remains unidentified.

The CDR3 has 14 residues. Germline V lookup: CDR1 SGHTA, CDR2 FQGNSA. V lost 5 bases and J 6 bases, leaving 15 bases between the germline ends. This TCR was sampled from a human donor with chronic lymphocytic leukemia. V usage is TRBV7-2 and J usage is TRBJ2-3; possibly TRBD1 for D (6 bases). Sequencing was performed on PBMCs, taken after 24 months of ibrutinib treatment. The chain's CDR3 is CASSPTGGRDTQYF. The CDR3 DNA follows: TGTGCCAGCAGCCCGACAGGAGGCAGGGATACGCAGTATTTT.